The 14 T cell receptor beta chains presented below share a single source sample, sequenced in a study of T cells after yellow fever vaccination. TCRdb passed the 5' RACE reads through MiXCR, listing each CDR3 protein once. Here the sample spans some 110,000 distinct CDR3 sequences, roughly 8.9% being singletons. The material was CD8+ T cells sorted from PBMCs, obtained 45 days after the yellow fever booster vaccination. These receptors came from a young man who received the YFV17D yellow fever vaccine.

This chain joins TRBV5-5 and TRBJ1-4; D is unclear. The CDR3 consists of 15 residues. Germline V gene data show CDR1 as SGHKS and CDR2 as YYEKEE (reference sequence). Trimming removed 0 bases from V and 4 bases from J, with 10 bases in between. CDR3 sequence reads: CASSLVGQNNEKLFF. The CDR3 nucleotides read TGTGCCAGCAGCTTGGTTGGGCAGAATAATGAAAAACTGTTTTTT.

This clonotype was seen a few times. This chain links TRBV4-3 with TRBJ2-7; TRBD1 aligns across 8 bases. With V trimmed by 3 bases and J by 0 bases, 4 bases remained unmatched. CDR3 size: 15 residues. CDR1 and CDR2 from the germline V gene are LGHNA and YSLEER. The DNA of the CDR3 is TGCGCCAGCAGCCAGGGACAGGACAACTCCTACGAGCAGTACTTC. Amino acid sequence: CASSQGQDNSYEQYF.

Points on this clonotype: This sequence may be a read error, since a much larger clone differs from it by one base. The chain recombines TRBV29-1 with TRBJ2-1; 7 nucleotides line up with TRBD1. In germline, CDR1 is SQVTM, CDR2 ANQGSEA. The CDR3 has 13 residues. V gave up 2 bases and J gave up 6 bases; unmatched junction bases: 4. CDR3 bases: TGCAGCGTTGAAAAACAGGGGTGCAATGAGCAGTTCTTC. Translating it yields CSVEKQGCNEQFF.

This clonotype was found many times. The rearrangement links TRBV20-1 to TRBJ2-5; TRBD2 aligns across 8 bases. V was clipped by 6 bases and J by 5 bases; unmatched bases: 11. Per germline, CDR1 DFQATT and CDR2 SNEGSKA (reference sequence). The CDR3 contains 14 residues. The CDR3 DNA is TGCAGTGCCAGGCGCGGGGGGAATGGGGAGACCCAGTACTTC. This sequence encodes CSARRGGNGETQYF.

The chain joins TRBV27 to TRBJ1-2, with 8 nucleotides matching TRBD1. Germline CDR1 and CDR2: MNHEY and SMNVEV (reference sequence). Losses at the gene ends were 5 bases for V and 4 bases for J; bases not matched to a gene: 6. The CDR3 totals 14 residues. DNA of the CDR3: TGTGCCAGCAGTCAGACAGGGGAGGGCTATGGCTACACCTTC. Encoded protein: CASSQTGEGYGYTF.

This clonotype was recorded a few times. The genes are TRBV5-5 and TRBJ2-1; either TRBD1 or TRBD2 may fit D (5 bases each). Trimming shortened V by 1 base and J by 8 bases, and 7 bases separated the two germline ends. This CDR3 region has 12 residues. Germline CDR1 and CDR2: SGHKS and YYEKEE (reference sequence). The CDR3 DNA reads TGTGCCAGCAGCTTGCGAGGGGATGAGCAGTTCTTC. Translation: CASSLRGDEQFF.

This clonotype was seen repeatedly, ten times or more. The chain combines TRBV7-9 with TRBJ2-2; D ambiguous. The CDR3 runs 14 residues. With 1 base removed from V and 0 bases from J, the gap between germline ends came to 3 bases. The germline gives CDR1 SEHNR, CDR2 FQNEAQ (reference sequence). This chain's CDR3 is CASSLVANTGELFF. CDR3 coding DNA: TGTGCCAGCAGCTTAGTCGCGAACACCGGGGAGCTGTTTTTT. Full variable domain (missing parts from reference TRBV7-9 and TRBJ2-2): DTGVSQNPRHKITKRGQNVTFRCDPISEHNRLYWYRQTLGQGPEFLTYFQNEAQLEKSRLLSDRFSAERPKGSFSTLEIQRTEQGDSAMYLCASSLVANTGELFFGEGSRLTVL.

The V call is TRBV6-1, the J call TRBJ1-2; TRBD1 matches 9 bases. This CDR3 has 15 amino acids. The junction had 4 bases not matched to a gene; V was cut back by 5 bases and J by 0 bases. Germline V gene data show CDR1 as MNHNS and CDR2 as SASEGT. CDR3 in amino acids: CASSQRQGANYGYTF. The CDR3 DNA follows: TGTGCCAGCAGTCAGAGACAGGGGGCTAACTATGGCTACACCTTC.

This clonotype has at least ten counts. The CDR3, as DNA: TGTGCCATCAGTGAGTCCGGACAAACTGAAGCTTTCTTT. It is translated as CAISESGQTEAFF. This chain links TRBV10-3 with TRBJ1-1; possibly TRBD1 for D (5 bases). The CDR3 is made up of 13 amino acids. Per the germline V gene, CDR1 is ENHRY and CDR2 is SYGVKD. The V end lost 0 bases, the J end lost 5 bases, and 7 bases lay between the germline ends.

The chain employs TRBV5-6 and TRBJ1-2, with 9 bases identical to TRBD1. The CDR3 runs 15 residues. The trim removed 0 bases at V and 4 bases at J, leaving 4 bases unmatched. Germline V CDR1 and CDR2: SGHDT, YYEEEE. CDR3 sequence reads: CASSLGGQGSYGYTF. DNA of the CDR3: TGTGCCAGCAGCTTGGGGGGACAGGGATCCTATGGCTACACCTTC.

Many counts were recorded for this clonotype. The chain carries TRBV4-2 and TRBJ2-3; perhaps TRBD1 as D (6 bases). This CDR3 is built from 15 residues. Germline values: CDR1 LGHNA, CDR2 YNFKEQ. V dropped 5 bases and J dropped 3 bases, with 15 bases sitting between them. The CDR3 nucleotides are TGTGCCAGCAGCACCGGGACACTTCGAACAGATACGCAGTATTTT. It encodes CASSTGTLRTDTQYF.

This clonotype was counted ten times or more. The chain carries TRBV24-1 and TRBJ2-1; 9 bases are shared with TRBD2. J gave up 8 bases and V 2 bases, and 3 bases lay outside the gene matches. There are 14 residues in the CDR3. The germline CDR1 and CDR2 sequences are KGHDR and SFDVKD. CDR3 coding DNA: TGTGCCACCAGTGATTCCCGGACTAGCGATGAGCAGTTCTTC. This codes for CATSDSRTSDEQFF.

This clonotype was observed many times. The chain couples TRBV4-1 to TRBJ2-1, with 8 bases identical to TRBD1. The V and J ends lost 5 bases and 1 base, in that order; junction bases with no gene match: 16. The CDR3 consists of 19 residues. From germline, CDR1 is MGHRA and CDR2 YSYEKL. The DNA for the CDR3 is TGCGCCAGCAGCTACCCGGGACAGGCAGGAGGGGGGTCCTACAATGAGCAGTTCTTC. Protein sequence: CASSYPGQAGGGSYNEQFF.

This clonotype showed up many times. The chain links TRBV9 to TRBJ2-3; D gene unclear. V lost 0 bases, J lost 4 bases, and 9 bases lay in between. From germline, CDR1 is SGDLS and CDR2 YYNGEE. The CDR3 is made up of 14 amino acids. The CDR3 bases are TGTGCCAGCAGCGTAGGTCGATTCCCAGATACGCAGTATTTT. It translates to CASSVGRFPDTQYF. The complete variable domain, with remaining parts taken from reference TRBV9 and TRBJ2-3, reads DSGVTQTPKHLITATGQRVTLRCSPRSGDLSVYWYQQSLDQGLQFLIQYYNGEERAKGNILERFSAQQFPDLHSELNLSSLELGDSALYFCASSVGRFPDTQYFGPGTRLTVL.